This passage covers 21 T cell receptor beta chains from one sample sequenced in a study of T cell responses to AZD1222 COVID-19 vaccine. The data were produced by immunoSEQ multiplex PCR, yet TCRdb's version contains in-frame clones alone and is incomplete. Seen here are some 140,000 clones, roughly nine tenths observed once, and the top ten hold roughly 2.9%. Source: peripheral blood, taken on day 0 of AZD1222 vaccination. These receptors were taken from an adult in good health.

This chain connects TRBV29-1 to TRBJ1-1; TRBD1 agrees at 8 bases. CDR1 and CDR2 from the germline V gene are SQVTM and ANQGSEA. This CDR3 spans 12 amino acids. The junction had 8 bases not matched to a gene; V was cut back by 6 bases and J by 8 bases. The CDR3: CSVADRAREAFF. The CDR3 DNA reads TGCAGCGTCGCGGACAGGGCGCGAGAAGCTTTCTTT.

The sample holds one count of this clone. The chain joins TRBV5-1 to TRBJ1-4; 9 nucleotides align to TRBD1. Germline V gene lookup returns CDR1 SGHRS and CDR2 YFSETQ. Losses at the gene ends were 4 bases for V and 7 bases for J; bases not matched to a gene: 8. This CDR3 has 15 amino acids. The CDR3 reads CASSEQGAEGEKLFF. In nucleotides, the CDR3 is TGCGCCAGCAGCGAACAGGGGGCTGAGGGTGAAAAACTGTTTTTT.

The CDR3 DNA follows: TGTGCCAGCAGTGAACAACAGGGGGCTAAGTTCTTC. Its translation: CASSEQQGAKFF. The rearrangement joins TRBV6-1 to TRBJ2-1; 9 nucleotides align to TRBD1. Germline assignment: CDR1 MNHNS and CDR2 SASEGT. V dropped 2 bases and J dropped 14; count of bases not matched to a gene: 4. The CDR3 contains 12 residues.

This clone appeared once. CDR3 DNA: TGTGCCATCAGGGAGGGGGCATCCTACGAGCAGTACTTC. This encodes CAIREGASYEQYF. The genes are TRBV10-3 and TRBJ2-7; D may be TRBD1 (7 bases). CDR3 length: 13 residues. V was clipped by 6 bases and J by 1 base, with 10 bases between them. The germline V gene has CDR1 ENHRY and CDR2 SYGVKD.

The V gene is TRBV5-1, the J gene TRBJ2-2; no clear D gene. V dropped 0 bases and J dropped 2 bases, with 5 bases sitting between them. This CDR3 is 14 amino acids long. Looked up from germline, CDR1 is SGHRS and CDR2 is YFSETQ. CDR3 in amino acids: CASSLDRNTGELFF. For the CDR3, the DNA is TGCGCCAGCAGCTTGGATAGAAACACCGGGGAGCTGTTTTTT.

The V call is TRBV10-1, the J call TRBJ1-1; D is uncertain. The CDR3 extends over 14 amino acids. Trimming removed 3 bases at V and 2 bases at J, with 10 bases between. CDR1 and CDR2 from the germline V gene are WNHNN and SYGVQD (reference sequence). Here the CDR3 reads CASSEARENTEAFF. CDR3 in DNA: TGCGCCAGCAGTGAAGCGAGGGAAAACACTGAAGCTTTCTTT.

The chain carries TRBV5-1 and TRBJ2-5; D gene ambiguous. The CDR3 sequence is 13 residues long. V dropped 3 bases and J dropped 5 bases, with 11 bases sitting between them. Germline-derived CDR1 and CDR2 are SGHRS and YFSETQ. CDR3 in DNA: TGCGCCAGCAGCTCCGGGCAACTCGAGACCCAGTACTTC. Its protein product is CASSSGQLETQYF.

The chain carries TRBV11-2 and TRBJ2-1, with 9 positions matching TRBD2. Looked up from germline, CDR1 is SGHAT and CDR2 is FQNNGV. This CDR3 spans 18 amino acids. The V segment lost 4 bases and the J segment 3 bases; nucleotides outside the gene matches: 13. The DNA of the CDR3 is TGTGCCAGCAGCTCCCAGGGGGGAGCGGGGGGTCGCTACAATGAGCAGTTCTTC. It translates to CASSSQGGAGGRYNEQFF.

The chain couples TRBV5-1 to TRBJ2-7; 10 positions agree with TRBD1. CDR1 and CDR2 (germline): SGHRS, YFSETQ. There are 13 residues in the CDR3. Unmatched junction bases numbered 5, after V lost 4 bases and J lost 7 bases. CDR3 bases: TGCGCCAGCAGCAGTGACAGGGGGCGGGAGCAGTACTTC. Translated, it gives CASSSDRGREQYF.

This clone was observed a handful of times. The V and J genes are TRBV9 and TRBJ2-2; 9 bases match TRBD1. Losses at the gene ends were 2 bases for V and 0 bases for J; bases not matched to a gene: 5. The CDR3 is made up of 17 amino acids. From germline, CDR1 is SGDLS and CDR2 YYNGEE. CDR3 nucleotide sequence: TGTGCCAGCAGCGTTACAGGGGGCCCGGCGAACACCGGGGAGCTGTTTTTT. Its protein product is CASSVTGGPANTGELFF.

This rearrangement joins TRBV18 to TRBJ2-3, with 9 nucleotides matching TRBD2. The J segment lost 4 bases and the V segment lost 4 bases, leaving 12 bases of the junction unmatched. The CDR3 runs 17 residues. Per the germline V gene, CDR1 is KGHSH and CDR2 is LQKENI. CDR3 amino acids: CASSLGSGGGAADTQYF. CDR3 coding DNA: TGTGCCAGCTCACTCGGCTCTGGCGGGGGGGCCGCAGATACGCAGTATTTT.

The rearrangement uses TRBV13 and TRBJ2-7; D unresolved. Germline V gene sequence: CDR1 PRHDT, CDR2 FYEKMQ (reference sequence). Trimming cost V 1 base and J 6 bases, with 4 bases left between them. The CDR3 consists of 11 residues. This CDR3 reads CASSLVREQYF. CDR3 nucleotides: TGTGCCAGCAGCTTAGTCCGCGAGCAGTACTTC.

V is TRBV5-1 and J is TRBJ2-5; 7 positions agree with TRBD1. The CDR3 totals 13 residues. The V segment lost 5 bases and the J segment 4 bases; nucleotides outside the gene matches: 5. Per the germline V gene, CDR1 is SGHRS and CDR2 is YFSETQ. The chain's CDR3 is CASRGGPLETQYF. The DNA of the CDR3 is TGCGCCAGCAGAGGGGGCCCATTAGAGACCCAGTACTTC.

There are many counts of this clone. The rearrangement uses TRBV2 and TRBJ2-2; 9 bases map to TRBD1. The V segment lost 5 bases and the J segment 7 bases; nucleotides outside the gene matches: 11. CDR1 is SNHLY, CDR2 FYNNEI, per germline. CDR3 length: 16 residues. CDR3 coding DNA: TGTGCCAGCAGTCCCACAGGGGGCAGCTTCGGCGGGGAGCTGTTTTTT. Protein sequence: CASSPTGGSFGGELFF.

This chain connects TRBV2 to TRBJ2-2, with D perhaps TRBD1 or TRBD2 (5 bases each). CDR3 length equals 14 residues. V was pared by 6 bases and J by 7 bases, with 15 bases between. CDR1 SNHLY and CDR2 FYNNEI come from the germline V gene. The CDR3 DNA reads TGTGCCAGCAGGGCCGGGACCCTCAGCGGGGAGCTGTTTTTT. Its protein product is CASRAGTLSGELFF.

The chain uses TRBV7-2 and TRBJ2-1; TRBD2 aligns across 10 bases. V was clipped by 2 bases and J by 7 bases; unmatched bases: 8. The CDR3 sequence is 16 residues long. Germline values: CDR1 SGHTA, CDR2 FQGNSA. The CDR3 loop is CASSLLRSGGANEQFF. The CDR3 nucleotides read TGTGCCAGCAGCTTACTTCGGAGCGGGGGGGCGAATGAGCAGTTCTTC.

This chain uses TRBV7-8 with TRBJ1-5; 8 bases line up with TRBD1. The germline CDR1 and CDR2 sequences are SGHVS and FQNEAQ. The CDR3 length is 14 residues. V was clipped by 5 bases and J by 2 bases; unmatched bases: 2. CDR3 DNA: TGTGCCAGCAGCGAACAGGGGGGCAATCAGCCCCAGCATTTT. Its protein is CASSEQGGNQPQHF.

The CDR3 DNA follows: TGTGCCAGCAGCTTTAGCGGTCCCGCTTACGAGCAGTACTTC. This codes for CASSFSGPAYEQYF. This chain uses TRBV7-2 with TRBJ2-7, with a weak D call TRBD2 (6 bases). Trimming stripped 3 bases from V and 4 bases from J, with 13 bases between. This CDR3 comprises 14 residues. Germline-derived CDR1 and CDR2 are SGHTA and FQGNSA.

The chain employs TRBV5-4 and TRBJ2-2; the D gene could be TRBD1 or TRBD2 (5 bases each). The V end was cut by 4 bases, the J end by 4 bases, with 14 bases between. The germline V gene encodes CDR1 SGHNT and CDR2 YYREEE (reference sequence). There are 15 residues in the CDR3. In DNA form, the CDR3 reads TGTGCCAGCAGCGGGGCGGCTAGCCCCACCGGGGAGCTGTTTTTT. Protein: CASSGAASPTGELFF.

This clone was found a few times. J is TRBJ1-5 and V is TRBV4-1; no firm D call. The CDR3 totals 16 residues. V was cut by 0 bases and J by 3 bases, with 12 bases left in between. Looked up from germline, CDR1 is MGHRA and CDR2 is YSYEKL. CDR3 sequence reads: CASSQDQRPVNQPQHF. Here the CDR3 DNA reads TGCGCCAGCAGCCAAGATCAACGACCGGTCAATCAGCCCCAGCATTTT.

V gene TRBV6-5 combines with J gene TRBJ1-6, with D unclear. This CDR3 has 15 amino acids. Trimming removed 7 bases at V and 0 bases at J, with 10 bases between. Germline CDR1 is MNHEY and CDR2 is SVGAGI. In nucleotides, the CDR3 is TGTGCCAGCACCCTAGGATTCTCCTATAATTCACCCCTCCACTTT. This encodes CASTLGFSYNSPLHF.